The source of this T cell receptor (beta chain) is a study of T cell responses to AZD1222 COVID-19 vaccine (dated by TCRdb to about 2021). Background on the whole study: AZD1222 recipients with second doses at about 4 weeks or about 12 weeks were pooled, because spike-specific TCR depth and breadth did not differ between schedules. A total of 230 to 250 trial participants underwent TCR sequencing, of whom about 210 received two doses of AZD1222 and about 26 received two doses of the MenACWY control vaccine. Enrollment into the trials was organized by age into subgroups of 18-55, 56-69 and 70-plus years, and those subgroups contained about 160, 30 and 59 TCR-sequenced participants, respectively.

The CDR3, from cysteine to phenylalanine, totals 18 residues. The kept DNA is CDR3 alone, 54 bases in frame from the first base. Here V drops 2 bases and J drops 0 bases, and the junction holds 13 bases not matched to any gene. CDR1 LGHNA and CDR2 YSLEER are derived from the germline V gene. The CDR3 regions of human TCRbeta chains were analyzed by immunosequencing. The source study handled its data this way. Repertoire TCRs were checked for matches against a reference library of SARS-CoV-2-specific TCRs that had been generated using the MIRA antigen-specificity platform. Breadth was defined as the fraction of unique TCRs that were SARS-CoV-2-associated, and depth was defined as the fraction of total T cells that were SARS-CoV-2-associated. Each spike-specific TCR was assigned to its reactive spike region and to a CD4 or CD8 class using the MIRA data. Log10-transformed breadth and depth values were compared by one-way ANOVA with Sidak's multiple comparisons tests. TCRdb retrieved this table from immuneACCESS and kept in-frame rearrangements only. Not all clones are present; in checked studies, unresolved V genes account for under half, and no reason is known for the remainder. The V and J calls and clone size are taken from that table; D and trimming were inferred from the DNA. The sample yields 130,000 to 150,000 clones; roughly 88% were counted once. 2.2% of the sample is in the top ten clones.

As to this clone: Its antigen specificity is not known. The input lacks base qualities; no much larger clone sits a single base away.

Study-level results and caveats: In the small 56-69-year group, the increase in depth fell short of significance, most likely because of low power. The whole spike protein was spanned by vaccine-associated CD4 TCRs, and dominant responses were seen in regions 160-218 and 743-854. Conclusions about previously exposed vaccinees were limited because only 6 or 7 AZD1222 recipients were SARS-CoV-2 seropositive at baseline. Reportedly, close to half of the unique spike-specific TCRs recognized epitopes lying outside the regions that are mutated in the B.1.351 and B.1.1.7 variants. Spike-specific TCR breadth and depth rose significantly after two AZD1222 doses compared with day 0 and with MenACWY recipients. Participants were mostly white British, with more females than males. The authors suggested clonal diversity may have been underestimated. Because no day 14 peak-response samples were available, repertoires were characterized only after the peak T cell response.

The sample's time point, from its label and the paper: baseline before first vaccination. Vaccinee samples were obtained from the UK trials COV001 and COV002, which included a single-blind randomized controlled phase 2/3 trial of AZD1222 (ChAdOx1 nCoV-19) in healthy adults. For TCRbeta chain sequencing, PBMC samples were collected from trial participants at day 0 and at day 28 after the second dose. This clonotype was obtained from an adult in good health. This sequence uses TRBV4-3 and TRBJ2-7; 7 nucleotides in the junction match TRBD1. Specimen: peripheral blood, collected on day 0 of AZD1222 vaccination. This receptor has the CDR3 CASSQQRTGSIHSYEQYF. At the DNA level, the sequence is TGCGCCAGCAGCCAACAAAGGACAGGTTCGATACACTCCTACGAGCAGTACTTC.